This T cell receptor beta chain was sequenced for a study of blood T cell repertoires in COVID-19. With 5 bases removed from V and 1 base from J, the gap between germline ends came to 15 bases. The CDR3 length is 15 residues. From germline, CDR1 is MNHEY and CDR2 SMNVEV (reference sequence). Authors' methods: Amplification with reference gene primers provided the estimates of nucleated cell counts. Sequenced by immunoSEQ multiplex PCR; TCRdb stores in-frame clones only, minus some. The V and J calls and clone size are taken from that table; D and trimming were inferred from the DNA. Found here are about 160,000 clones, roughly 93% of them singletons; the top ten hold approximately 2.4%.

The source material was peripheral blood. The chain has TRBV27 and TRBJ2-7; perhaps TRBD2 as D (7 bases). The TCR sequence derives from a man aged 18 to 29 with acute or convalescent COVID-19. The CDR3 DNA is TGTGCCAGCAGTGTGGCGCGGGGGCTTTCCTACGAGCAGTACTTC. Translation gives CASSVARGLSYEQYF.